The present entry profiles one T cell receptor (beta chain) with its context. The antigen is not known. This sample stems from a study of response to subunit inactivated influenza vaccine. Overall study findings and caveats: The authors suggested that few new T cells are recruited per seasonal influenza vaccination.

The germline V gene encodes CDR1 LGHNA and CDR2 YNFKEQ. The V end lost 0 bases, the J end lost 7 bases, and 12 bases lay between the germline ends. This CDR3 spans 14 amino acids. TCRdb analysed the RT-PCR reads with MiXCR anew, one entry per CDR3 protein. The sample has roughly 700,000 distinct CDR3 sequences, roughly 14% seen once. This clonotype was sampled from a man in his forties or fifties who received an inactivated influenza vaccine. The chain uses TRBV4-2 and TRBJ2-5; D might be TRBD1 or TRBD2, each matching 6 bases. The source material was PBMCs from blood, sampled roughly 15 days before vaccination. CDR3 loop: CASSQEEGGWTQYF. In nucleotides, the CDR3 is TGTGCCAGCAGCCAAGAAGAGGGGGGCTGGACCCAGTACTTC.